This T cell receptor (beta chain) was obtained from a study of CD8 T cells in ankylosing spondylitis. Germline V gene lookup returns CDR1 LGHNA and CDR2 YNFKEQ. The J segment lost 6 bases and the V segment lost 3 bases, leaving 14 bases of the junction unmatched. The CDR3 is made up of 17 amino acids. TCRdb re-called the 5' RACE reads with MiXCR, one entry per CDR3 protein. The sample has 300,000 to 350,000 distinct CDR3 sequences; roughly 15% are singletons. In this sample, this clonotype turned up a few times. The sequence came from a male donor with ankylosing spondylitis or in good health (not recorded which). Material: blood, either unsorted or a sorted T cell fraction (not recorded which). J is TRBJ1-2 and V is TRBV4-2; 9 bases agree with TRBD1. CDR3 DNA sequence: TGTGCCAGCAGCCAGGCTCGGGACAGGGAAACCTCCCATGGCTACACCTTC. Amino acid sequence: CASSQARDRETSHGYTF.